This TCR beta chain was retrieved from a study of cytomegalovirus exposure and HLA in healthy donors. Study-level information: Early on, a data release was issued that held 80 million or so unique TCRs from HLA-typed donors.

On this clone itself: Antigen: not known.

CDR3 size: 18 residues. Germline CDR1 SGHRS, CDR2 YFSETQ. Unmatched junction bases numbered 18, after V lost 5 bases and J lost 10 bases. Findings and caveats of the study: An ancestry cluster, one associated with Asian ancestry, reportedly showed fewer N-insertions than the roughly 610-donor mean in a later analysis. In a later analysis, V- and J-gene trimming of beta chains associated with a DCLRE1C missense variant, replicated independently.

The study ran its PCR with 60 Vbeta and 13 Jbeta primers. This table comes from immunoSEQ multiplex PCR, and its TCRdb copy is limited to in-frame clones, with some not included. The table has about 190,000 clones, approximately 80% seen once. This clonotype was obtained from a man between 40 and 49 years old in good health and CMV-seropositive. Input material: PBMCs. V and J are TRBV5-1 and TRBJ1-6, with TRBD1 identical over 10 bases. CDR3 amino acids: CASSLGLGDRGLGSPLHF. CDR3 DNA sequence: TGCGCCAGCAGTCTTGGATTAGGGGACAGGGGCTTAGGGTCACCCCTCCACTTT.